A selection of T cell receptor beta chains follows, all from one sample in a study of vaccination and CD4 T cells after COVID-19. Each CDR3 protein gets one entry after TCRdb re-called the PCR reads with MiXCR. The profile shows 25,000 to 30,000 distinct CDR3 sequences, about 50% of them singletons. Sequenced here: CD4+ T cells from blood, sampled about 7 months after SARS-CoV-2 vaccination. Source of these receptors: a human donor who had recovered from COVID-19. Each CDR3 is given without its conserved first and last residue. D genes are given only for firm matches. Clone size is given for some rows only: seen once, a few or many times, or a class if the clone is expanded.

v_call: TRBV7-2
j_call: TRBJ2-1
clone_size: NA
d_call: NA
cdr3_aa: ASSFMASSYNEQF

v_call: TRBV18
j_call: TRBJ2-1
clone_size: NA
d_call: NA
cdr3_aa: ASSPLHGINEQF

v_call: TRBV7-8
j_call: TRBJ2-2
clone_size: NA
d_call: NA
cdr3_aa: ASSLVSGELF

v_call: TRBV7-8
j_call: TRBJ1-5
clone_size: few
d_call: NA
cdr3_aa: ASSLRFGTQPQH

v_call: TRBV20-1
j_call: TRBJ2-4
clone_size: NA
d_call: TRBD1
cdr3_aa: SASLQGATKNIQY

v_call: TRBV6-5
j_call: TRBJ2-7
clone_size: NA
d_call: TRBD1
cdr3_aa: ASSYSKNRGDEQY

v_call: TRBV2
j_call: TRBJ1-2
clone_size: NA
d_call: TRBD1
cdr3_aa: ASSQGEYGYT

v_call: TRBV20-1
j_call: TRBJ1-5
clone_size: NA
d_call: NA
cdr3_aa: SALGQTINQPQH

v_call: TRBV20-1
j_call: TRBJ2-2
clone_size: NA
d_call: NA
cdr3_aa: SAQAVGAGELF

v_call: TRBV10-3
j_call: TRBJ1-3
clone_size: NA
d_call: NA
cdr3_aa: AISPTGILESNTIY

v_call: TRBV20-1
j_call: TRBJ1-1
clone_size: NA
d_call: TRBD1
cdr3_aa: SARAQLDRGPNKGEAF

v_call: TRBV2
j_call: TRBJ1-2
clone_size: NA
d_call: NA
cdr3_aa: ASRAGWSGYT

v_call: TRBV10-1
j_call: TRBJ1-5
clone_size: NA
d_call: NA
cdr3_aa: ASSRRGLHPLSNQPQH

v_call: TRBV11-3
j_call: TRBJ2-7
clone_size: NA
d_call: NA
cdr3_aa: ASSLEGYEQY

v_call: TRBV20-1
j_call: TRBJ2-7
clone_size: NA
d_call: NA
cdr3_aa: SAVSFGTGYEQY

v_call: TRBV7-8
j_call: TRBJ1-1
clone_size: NA
d_call: NA
cdr3_aa: ASSSTVEAF

v_call: TRBV21-1
j_call: TRBJ2-1
clone_size: NA
d_call: NA
cdr3_aa: ASSNQLAGANEQF

v_call: TRBV24-1
j_call: TRBJ1-1
clone_size: NA
d_call: TRBD1
cdr3_aa: ATSDHGRDRAYEAF

v_call: TRBV20-1
j_call: TRBJ1-1
clone_size: few
d_call: NA
cdr3_aa: SARWESNTEAF

v_call: TRBV21-1
j_call: TRBJ1-5
clone_size: few
d_call: NA
cdr3_aa: ASSTQNRSNQPQH

v_call: TRBV27
j_call: TRBJ2-5
clone_size: few
d_call: NA
cdr3_aa: ASSSNNQETQY

v_call: TRBV20-1
j_call: TRBJ2-3
clone_size: NA
d_call: NA
cdr3_aa: SARGGQARNTQY

v_call: TRBV18
j_call: TRBJ2-7
clone_size: NA
d_call: NA
cdr3_aa: ASSPDTRAGYEQY

v_call: TRBV10-3
j_call: TRBJ1-5
clone_size: NA
d_call: NA
cdr3_aa: AISQGLSNQPQH

v_call: TRBV20-1
j_call: TRBJ1-1
clone_size: NA
d_call: NA
cdr3_aa: SAREGHTNTEAF

v_call: TRBV28
j_call: TRBJ2-3
clone_size: NA
d_call: TRBD2
cdr3_aa: ASNPSGSTDTQY

v_call: TRBV7-2
j_call: TRBJ2-4
clone_size: few
d_call: NA
cdr3_aa: ASSLVTNIQY

v_call: TRBV4-3
j_call: TRBJ1-2
clone_size: NA
d_call: NA
cdr3_aa: ASSQALSGGFGYT

v_call: TRBV27
j_call: TRBJ2-5
clone_size: few
d_call: TRBD2
cdr3_aa: ATRLAGQPQETQY

v_call: TRBV6-2/TRBV6-3
j_call: TRBJ1-5
clone_size: NA
d_call: NA
cdr3_aa: ASGDPGQGHQPQH

v_call: TRBV4-3
j_call: TRBJ1-1
clone_size: few
d_call: NA
cdr3_aa: ASSPGQGIEAF

v_call: TRBV7-2
j_call: TRBJ2-5
clone_size: NA
d_call: NA
cdr3_aa: ASSTGFSQETQY

v_call: TRBV7-9
j_call: TRBJ1-4
clone_size: NA
d_call: NA
cdr3_aa: ASSPVGEKLF